This T cell receptor (beta chain) originates from a study of OX40 agonist ivuxolimab in advanced cancers. The repertoire was sequenced with immunoSEQ multiplex PCR; TCRdb's copy has only in-frame clones and lacks some. Of approximately 59,000 clones in the sample, 81% were seen once. The ends were cut back, 4 bases at V and 10 bases at J, with 16 bases in the middle. In germline, CDR1 is SGHTA, CDR2 FQGTGA. There are 13 residues in the CDR3. Study-wide findings and caveats: By week 6 at 0.1 to 3.0 mg/kg, blood CD4+ and CD8+ T cells had expanded clonally.

This clone is medium-sized in the sample. Its antigen remains unidentified. The TCR originated in an adult with an advanced solid tumor such as melanoma, head and neck, liver or kidney cancer. The sample was CD4+ or CD8+ T cells sorted from blood, taken in a trial of the OX40 agonist ivuxolimab. The J gene is TRBJ1-1, the V gene TRBV7-3; D is perhaps TRBD1 (6 bases). The DNA of the CDR3 is TGTGCCAGCAGCTCCCTTCAAGGGGGGCCAGCTTTCTTT. This encodes CASSSLQGGPAFF.